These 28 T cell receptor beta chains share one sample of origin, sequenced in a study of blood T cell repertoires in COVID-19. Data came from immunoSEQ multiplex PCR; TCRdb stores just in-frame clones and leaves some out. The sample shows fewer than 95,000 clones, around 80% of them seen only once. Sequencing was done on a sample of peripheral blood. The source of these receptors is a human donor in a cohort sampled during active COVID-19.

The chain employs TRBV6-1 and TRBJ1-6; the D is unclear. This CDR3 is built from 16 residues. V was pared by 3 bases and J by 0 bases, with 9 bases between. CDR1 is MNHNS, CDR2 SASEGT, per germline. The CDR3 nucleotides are TGTGCCAGCAGTGACCACAGAAGCTCCTATAATTCACCCCTCCACTTT. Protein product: CASSDHRSSYNSPLHF.

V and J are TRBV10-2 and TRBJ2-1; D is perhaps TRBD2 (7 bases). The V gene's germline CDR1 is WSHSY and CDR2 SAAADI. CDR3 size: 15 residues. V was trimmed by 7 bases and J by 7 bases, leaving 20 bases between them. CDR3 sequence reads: CASKVGGLLGNEQFF. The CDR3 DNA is TGCGCCAGCAAGGTCGGGGGGCTTCTCGGGAATGAGCAGTTCTTC.

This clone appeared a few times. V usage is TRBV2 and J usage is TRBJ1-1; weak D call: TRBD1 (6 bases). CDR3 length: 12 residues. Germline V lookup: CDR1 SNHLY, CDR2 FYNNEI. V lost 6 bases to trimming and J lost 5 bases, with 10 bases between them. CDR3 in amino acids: CASSRGGTEAFF. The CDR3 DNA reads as TGTGCCAGCAGCAGAGGGGGTACTGAAGCTTTCTTT.

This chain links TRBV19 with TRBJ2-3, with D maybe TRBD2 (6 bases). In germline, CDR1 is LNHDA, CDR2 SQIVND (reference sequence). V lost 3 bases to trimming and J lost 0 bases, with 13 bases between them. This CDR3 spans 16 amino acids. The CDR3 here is CASSMVGGASTDTQYF. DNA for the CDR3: TGTGCCAGTAGTATGGTAGGCGGGGCAAGCACAGATACGCAGTATTTT.

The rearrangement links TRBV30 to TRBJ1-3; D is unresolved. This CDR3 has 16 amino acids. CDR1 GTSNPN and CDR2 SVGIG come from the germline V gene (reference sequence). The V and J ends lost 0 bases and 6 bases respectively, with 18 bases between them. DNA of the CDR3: TGTGCCTGGAGTGTTGATCTGAGGCCCGACCAAAACACCATATATTTT. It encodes CAWSVDLRPDQNTIYF.

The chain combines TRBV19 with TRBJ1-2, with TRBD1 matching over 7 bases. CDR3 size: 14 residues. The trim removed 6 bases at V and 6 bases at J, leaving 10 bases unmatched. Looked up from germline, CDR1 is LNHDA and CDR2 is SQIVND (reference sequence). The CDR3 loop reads CASRHRGRPDGYTF. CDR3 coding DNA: TGTGCCAGTAGGCACAGGGGCCGACCAGATGGCTACACCTTC.

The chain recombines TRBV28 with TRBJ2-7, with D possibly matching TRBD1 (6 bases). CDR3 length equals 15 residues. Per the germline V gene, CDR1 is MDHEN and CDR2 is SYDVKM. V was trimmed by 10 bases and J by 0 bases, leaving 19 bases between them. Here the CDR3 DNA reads TGTGCCACCCGGTCCCAGGGGCCTAGCTCCTACGAGCAGTACTTC. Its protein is CATRSQGPSSYEQYF.

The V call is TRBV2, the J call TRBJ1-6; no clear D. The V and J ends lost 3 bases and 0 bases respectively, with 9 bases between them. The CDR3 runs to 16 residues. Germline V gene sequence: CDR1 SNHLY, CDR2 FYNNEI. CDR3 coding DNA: TGTGCCAGCAGTGAGGTAGATAGCTCCTATAATTCACCCCTCCACTTT. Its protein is CASSEVDSSYNSPLHF.

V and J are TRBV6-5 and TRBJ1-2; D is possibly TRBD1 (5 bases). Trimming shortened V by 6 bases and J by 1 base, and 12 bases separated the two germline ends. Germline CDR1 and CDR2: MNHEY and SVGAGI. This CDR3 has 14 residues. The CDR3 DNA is TGTGCCAGCAGGGAGACAGAAAGTAACTATGGCTACACCTTC. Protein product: CASRETESNYGYTF.

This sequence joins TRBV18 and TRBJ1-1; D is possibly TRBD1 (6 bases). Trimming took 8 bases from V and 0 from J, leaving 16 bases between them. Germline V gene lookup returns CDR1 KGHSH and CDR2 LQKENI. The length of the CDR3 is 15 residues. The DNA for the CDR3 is TGTGCCAGCCCGGAGATACAGGGCCTGAACACTGAAGCTTTCTTT. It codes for CASPEIQGLNTEAFF.

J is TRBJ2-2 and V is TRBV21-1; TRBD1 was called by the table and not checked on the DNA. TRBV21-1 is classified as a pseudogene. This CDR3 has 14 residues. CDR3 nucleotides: TGTGCCAGACCGCAAGCTCAGGGGCCCGGGGAGCTGTTTTTT. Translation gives CARPQAQGPGELFF.

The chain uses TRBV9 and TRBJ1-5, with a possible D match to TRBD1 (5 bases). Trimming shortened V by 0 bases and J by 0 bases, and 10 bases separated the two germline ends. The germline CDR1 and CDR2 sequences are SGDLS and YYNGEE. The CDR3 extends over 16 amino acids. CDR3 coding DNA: TGTGCCAGCAGCGTAGGGGCAGGGAATAGCAATCAGCCCCAGCATTTT. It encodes CASSVGAGNSNQPQHF.

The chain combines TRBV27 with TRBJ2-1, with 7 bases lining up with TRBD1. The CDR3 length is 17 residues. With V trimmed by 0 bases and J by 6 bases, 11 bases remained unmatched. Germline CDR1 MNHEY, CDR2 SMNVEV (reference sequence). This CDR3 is CASSLSQGQRGLNEQFF. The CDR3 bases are TGTGCCAGCAGTTTATCTCAGGGACAGCGAGGGCTCAATGAGCAGTTCTTC.

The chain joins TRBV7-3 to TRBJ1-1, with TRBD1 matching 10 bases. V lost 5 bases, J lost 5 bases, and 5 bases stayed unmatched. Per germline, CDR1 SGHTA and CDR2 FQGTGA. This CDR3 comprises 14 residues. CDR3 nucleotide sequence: TGTGCCAGCAGCCTCCGGGACAGGGGTACTGAAGCTTTCTTT. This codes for CASSLRDRGTEAFF.

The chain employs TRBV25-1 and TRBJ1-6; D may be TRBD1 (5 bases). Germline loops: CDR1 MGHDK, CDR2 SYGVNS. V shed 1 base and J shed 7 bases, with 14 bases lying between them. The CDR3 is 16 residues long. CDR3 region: CASSEFPAGPNSPLHF. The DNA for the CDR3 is TGTGCCAGCAGTGAATTCCCGGCGGGGCCCAATTCACCCCTCCACTTT.

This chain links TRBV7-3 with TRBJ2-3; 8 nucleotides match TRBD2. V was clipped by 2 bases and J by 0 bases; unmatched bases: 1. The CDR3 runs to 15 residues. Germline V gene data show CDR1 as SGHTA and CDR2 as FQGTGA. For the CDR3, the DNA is TGTGCCAGCAGCTTAGCTAGCGGGAGCACAGATACGCAGTATTTT. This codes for CASSLASGSTDTQYF.

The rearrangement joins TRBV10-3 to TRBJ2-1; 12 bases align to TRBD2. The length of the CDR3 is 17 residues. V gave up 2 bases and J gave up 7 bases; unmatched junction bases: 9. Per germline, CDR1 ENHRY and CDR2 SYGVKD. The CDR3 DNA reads TGTGCCATCAGTGAGGTGATACTAGCGGGGGGTGTTAATGAGCAGTTCTTC. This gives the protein CAISEVILAGGVNEQFF.

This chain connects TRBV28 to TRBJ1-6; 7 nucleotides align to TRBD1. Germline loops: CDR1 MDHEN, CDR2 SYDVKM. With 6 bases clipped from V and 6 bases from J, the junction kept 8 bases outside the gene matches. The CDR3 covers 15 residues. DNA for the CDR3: TGTGCCAGCAGGTCCCCCGGGACAGTTAATTCACCCCTCCACTTT. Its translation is CASRSPGTVNSPLHF.

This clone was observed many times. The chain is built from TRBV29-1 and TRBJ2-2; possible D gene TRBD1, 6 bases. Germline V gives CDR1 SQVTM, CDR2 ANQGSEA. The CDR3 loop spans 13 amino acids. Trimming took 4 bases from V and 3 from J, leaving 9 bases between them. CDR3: CSVAGQYTGELFF. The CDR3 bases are TGCAGCGTTGCTGGACAGTACACCGGGGAGCTGTTTTTT.

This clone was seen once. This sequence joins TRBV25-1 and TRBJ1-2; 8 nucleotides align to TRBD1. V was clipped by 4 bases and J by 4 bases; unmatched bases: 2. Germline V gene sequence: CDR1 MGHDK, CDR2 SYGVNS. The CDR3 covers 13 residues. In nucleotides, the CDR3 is TGTGCCAGCAGTGTCCAGGGGGCCTATGGCTACACCTTC. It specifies CASSVQGAYGYTF.

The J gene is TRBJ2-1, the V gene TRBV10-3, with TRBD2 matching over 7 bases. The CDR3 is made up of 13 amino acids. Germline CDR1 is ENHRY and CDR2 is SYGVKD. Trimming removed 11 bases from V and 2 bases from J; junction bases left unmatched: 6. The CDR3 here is CASGLEPYNEQFF. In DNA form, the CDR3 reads TGTGCCTCCGGACTAGAACCCTACAATGAGCAGTTCTTC.

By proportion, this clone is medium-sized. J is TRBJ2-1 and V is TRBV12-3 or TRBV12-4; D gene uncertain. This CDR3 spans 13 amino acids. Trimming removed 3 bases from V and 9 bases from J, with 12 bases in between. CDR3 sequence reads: CASSFSESGEQFF. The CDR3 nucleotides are TGTGCCAGCAGTTTTTCCGAATCCGGTGAGCAGTTCTTC.

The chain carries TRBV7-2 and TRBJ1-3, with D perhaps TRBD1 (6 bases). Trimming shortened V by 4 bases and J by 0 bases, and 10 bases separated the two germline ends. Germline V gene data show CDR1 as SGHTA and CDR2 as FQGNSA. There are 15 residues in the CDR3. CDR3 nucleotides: TGTGCCAGCAGCTCAGTAGGGGGCTCTGGAAACACCATATATTTT. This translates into CASSSVGGSGNTIYF.

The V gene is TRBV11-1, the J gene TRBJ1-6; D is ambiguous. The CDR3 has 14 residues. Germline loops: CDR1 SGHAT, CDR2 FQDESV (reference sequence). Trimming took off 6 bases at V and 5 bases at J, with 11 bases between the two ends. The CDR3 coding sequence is TGTGCCAGCAGTGACCGGGATGATAATTCACCCCTCCACTTT. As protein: CASSDRDDNSPLHF.

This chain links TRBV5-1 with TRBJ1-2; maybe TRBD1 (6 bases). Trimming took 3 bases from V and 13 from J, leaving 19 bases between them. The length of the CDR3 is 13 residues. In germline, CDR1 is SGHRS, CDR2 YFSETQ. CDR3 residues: CASSSNGQPSSTF. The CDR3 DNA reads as TGCGCCAGCAGCTCGAACGGACAGCCCTCGTCCACCTTC.

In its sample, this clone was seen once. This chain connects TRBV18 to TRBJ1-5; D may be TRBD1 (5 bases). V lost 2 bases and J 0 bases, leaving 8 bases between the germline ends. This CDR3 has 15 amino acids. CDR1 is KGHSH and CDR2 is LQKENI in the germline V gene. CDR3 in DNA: TGTGCCAGCTCACCATACGGGGGTAGCAATCAGCCCCAGCATTTT. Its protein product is CASSPYGGSNQPQHF.

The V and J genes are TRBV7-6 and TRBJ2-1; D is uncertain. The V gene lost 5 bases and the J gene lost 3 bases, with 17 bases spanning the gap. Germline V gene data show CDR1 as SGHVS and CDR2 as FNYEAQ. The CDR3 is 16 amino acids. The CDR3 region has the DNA TGTGCCAGCAGCCCCGCCGGTCGATCCTACTACAATGAGCAGTTCTTC. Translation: CASSPAGRSYYNEQFF.

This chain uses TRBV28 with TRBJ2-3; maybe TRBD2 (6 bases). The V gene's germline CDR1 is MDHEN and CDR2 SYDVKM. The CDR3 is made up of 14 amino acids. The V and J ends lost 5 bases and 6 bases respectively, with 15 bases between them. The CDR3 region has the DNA TGTGCCAGCAGTCCCCTCGGAGGGGAGGATACGCAGTATTTT. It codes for CASSPLGGEDTQYF. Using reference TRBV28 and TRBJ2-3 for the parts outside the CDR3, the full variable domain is DVKVTQSSRYLVKRTGEKVFLECVQDMDHENMFWYRQDPGLGLRLIYFSYDVKMKEKGDIPEGYSVSREKKERFSLILESASTNQTSMYLCASSPLGGEDTQYFGPGTRLTVL.